This T cell receptor (beta chain) was identified in a study of T cell changes during pregnancy in multiple sclerosis (dated by TCRdb to about 2019). In terms of the full investigation: The study examined how the T cell repertoire changed over the course of pregnancy in women with multiple sclerosis.

A remark on this clone: Its antigen has not been determined. No base quality information exists; no much larger clone differs at one position.

Relative to germline, V is missing 5 bases and J is missing 4 bases, with 4 bases of the junction outside any gene match. CDR1 is given as KGHSH and CDR2 as LQKENI, both from the germline V gene. Spanning cysteine to phenylalanine, the CDR3 consists of 13 amino acids. The sequence is cut down to CDR3 DNA, 39 bases in frame from base 1. The library was generated by the immunoSEQ multiplex PCR assay. The table was pulled from immuneACCESS by TCRdb, which kept in-frame rearrangements only. Such tables lose some clones; where checked, under half of the loss comes from unresolved V genes, and the rest has no known cause. This sample gives about 48,000 clones in total; 94% of them show up just once. The ten largest clones represent around 0.5% of the sample.

The V and J segments used are TRBV18 and TRBJ1-1; TRBD1 lines up with 7 middle nucleotides. This TCR derives from a female donor with multiple sclerosis, enrolled in a pregnancy study. The sample in question was CD4+ T cells from peripheral blood mononuclear cells, obtained in the first trimester of pregnancy. The CDR3 sequence is CASSKGAGTEAFF. The nucleotide sequence reads as follows: TGTGCCAGCTCAAAGGGGGCAGGCACTGAAGCTTTCTTT.